A single sample is the source of the 23 T cell receptor beta chains below, sequenced in a study of T-cell memory formation after mild COVID-19. TCRdb re-analysed the 5' RACE reads in MiXCR, keeping a single row per CDR3 protein. This sample has some 110,000 distinct CDR3 sequences; under 15% occur once, and the top ten carry under 30%. Sequenced sample: PBMCs or a T cell subset sorted from them (not recorded which). Receptors were obtained from an adult woman who had mild COVID-19 (a few samples of this study predate the infection). Cell type and time point are not known.

This clonotype showed up many times. The CDR3 loop is CASSGTGVDEQYF. In DNA form, the CDR3 reads TGTGCCAGCAGCGGTACAGGGGTCGACGAGCAGTACTTC. The gene calls are TRBV6-1 and TRBJ2-7; 7 nucleotides match TRBD1. Losses at the gene ends were 6 bases for V and 5 bases for J; bases not matched to a gene: 7. The CDR3 has 13 amino acids. CDR1 and CDR2 from the germline V gene are MNHNS and SASEGT.

This clonotype was detected ten times or more. V is TRBV12-3 or TRBV12-4 and J is TRBJ2-7, with unresolved D. The V and J ends lost 6 bases and 4 bases respectively, with 13 bases between them. The CDR3 extends over 13 amino acids. The CDR3 loop is CASRRTGSYEQYF. In DNA, the CDR3 is TGTGCCAGCAGGCGTACTGGTAGTTACGAGCAGTACTTC.

In its sample, this clonotype was seen a few times. The CDR3 here is CASSSIAGTYTDTQYF. CDR3 nucleotide sequence: TGTGCCAGCAGCTCCATAGCGGGGACCTACACAGATACGCAGTATTTT. The chain joins TRBV11-2 to TRBJ2-3; 8 positions agree with TRBD2. Germline loops: CDR1 SGHAT, CDR2 FQNNGV. The ends lost 4 bases at V and 2 bases at J; junction bases unmatched: 8. The CDR3 is 16 amino acids.

Only a few counts were recorded for this clonotype. The chain links TRBV7-3 to TRBJ2-1; possible D gene TRBD1, 6 bases. This CDR3 spans 15 amino acids. Trimming stripped 5 bases from V and 6 bases from J, with 17 bases between. The germline V gene has CDR1 SGHTA and CDR2 FQGTGA. The CDR3 DNA sequence: TGTGCCAGCAGCCTCGTAGAGACAGGTAGCAATGAGCAGTTCTTC. This sequence encodes CASSLVETGSNEQFF.

There are many counts of this clonotype. V usage is TRBV7-9 and J usage is TRBJ2-1; D remains unclear. Trimming removed 6 bases from V and 7 bases from J, with 10 bases in between. CDR3 length: 12 residues. CDR1 is SEHNR, CDR2 FQNEAQ, per germline (reference sequence). The CDR3 reads CASSSDRNEQFF. The CDR3 region has the DNA TGTGCCAGCAGTTCGGACCGGAATGAGCAGTTCTTC.

The CDR3 here is CASSEDREEAETQYF. In DNA form, the CDR3 reads TGTGCCAGCAGTGAGGACAGGGAGGAGGCAGAGACCCAGTACTTC. The genes are TRBV6-5 and TRBJ2-5; the match to TRBD1 covers 8 bases. Trimming cost V 5 bases and J 4 bases; bases outside gene matches: 9. The CDR3 totals 15 residues. Germline V lookup: CDR1 MNHEY, CDR2 SVGAGI.

The table lists this clonotype with a few counts. The CDR3 sequence is CAWSAGVGSYEQYF. CDR3 nucleotides: TGTGCCTGGAGTGCGGGGGTGGGCTCCTACGAGCAGTACTTC. V and J are TRBV30 and TRBJ2-7; D possibly corresponds to TRBD2 (6 bases). Germline CDR1 reads GTSNPN; CDR2 reads SVGIG (reference sequence). This CDR3 comprises 14 residues. V gave up 1 base and J gave up 0 bases, with 10 bases separating them.

This clonotype showed up just a few times. The genes are TRBV29-1 and TRBJ1-1; no clear D. Germline V gene lookup returns CDR1 SQVTM and CDR2 ANQGSEA. The CDR3 runs to 12 residues. V shed 6 bases and J shed 1 base, with 9 bases lying between them. CDR3 in amino acids: CSVATWNTEAFF. The CDR3 DNA is TGCAGCGTCGCAACCTGGAACACTGAAGCTTTCTTT.

There are a few counts of this clonotype. This chain joins TRBV4-2 and TRBJ2-7; D uncertain. From germline, CDR1 is LGHNA and CDR2 YNFKEQ. The CDR3 is 12 amino acids. The V end lost 3 bases, the J end lost 5 bases, and 8 bases lay between the germline ends. The CDR3 loop is CASSQMGNEQYF. In DNA, the CDR3 is TGTGCCAGCAGCCAGATGGGAAACGAGCAGTACTTC.

This clonotype was counted a single time. J is TRBJ1-6 and V is TRBV7-9, with no clear D. The CDR3 consists of 11 residues. The germline gives CDR1 SEHNR, CDR2 FQNEAQ (reference sequence). V was shortened by 1 base and J by 14 bases, with 6 bases between the two germline ends. The CDR3 nucleotides are TGTGCCAGCAGCTTAGGCAGCACCCTCCACTTT. Encoded protein: CASSLGSTLHF.

This clonotype occurred a few times. The chain is built from TRBV12-3 or TRBV12-4 and TRBJ2-1; 12 nucleotides align to TRBD2. The V gene end was trimmed by 6 bases and the J gene end by 8 bases; junction bases not matched to a gene: 8. This CDR3 has 15 amino acids. The CDR3 region has the DNA TGTGCCAGCAGCTCCCTAGCGGGGGGGCGGGATGAGCAGTTCTTC. It translates to CASSSLAGGRDEQFF.

The count of this clonotype is one. V usage is TRBV7-9 and J usage is TRBJ2-1; 8 positions agree with TRBD2. The germline CDR1 and CDR2 sequences are SEHNR and FQNEAQ (reference sequence). The CDR3 extends over 16 amino acids. The trim removed 5 bases at V and 4 bases at J, leaving 10 bases unmatched. The CDR3 sequence is CASSQAAGDRYNEQFF. The CDR3 DNA reads TGTGCCAGCAGCCAAGCAGCGGGAGATCGGTACAATGAGCAGTTCTTC.

This clonotype was detected only a few times. This sequence joins TRBV29-1 and TRBJ2-7; 10 bases agree with TRBD2. With V trimmed by 1 base and J by 7 bases, 7 bases remained unmatched. This CDR3 region has 14 residues. The V gene's germline CDR1 is SQVTM and CDR2 ANQGSEA. The CDR3 is CSVEGAGGPGEQYF. The CDR3 bases are TGCAGCGTTGAAGGAGCGGGAGGGCCGGGAGAGCAGTACTTC.

This clonotype has at least ten counts. The rearrangement uses TRBV18 and TRBJ2-7, with 10 nucleotides matching TRBD1. CDR3 length equals 16 residues. V lost 3 bases, J lost 2 bases, and 7 bases stayed unmatched. Germline CDR1 and CDR2: KGHSH and LQKENI. DNA of the CDR3: TGTGCCAGCTCACCGGGGGCGGGACAGGGGACCTACGAGCAGTACTTC. Translation: CASSPGAGQGTYEQYF.

Concerning this clonotype: A much larger clone lies a single base off, so this may be a read error. The V gene is TRBV29-1, the J gene TRBJ2-7; the D gene could be TRBD1 or TRBD2 (7 bases each). The CDR3 has 13 amino acids. Per germline, CDR1 SQVTM and CDR2 ANQGSEA. Here the CDR3 reads CSVGRGLSYEKYF. DNA for the CDR3: TGCAGCGTAGGGAGGGGGCTCTCCTACGAGAAGTACTTC.

The chain has TRBV5-1 and TRBJ2-2, with no clear D. The V and J ends lost 4 bases and 6 bases respectively, with 4 bases between them. Germline-derived CDR1 and CDR2 are SGHRS and YFSETQ. This CDR3 is built from 11 residues. CDR3 bases: TGCGCCAGCAGCATCCCCGGGGAGCTGTTTTTT. This codes for CASSIPGELFF. Supplemented by reference TRBV5-1 and TRBJ2-2, the full variable domain reads KAGVTQTPRYLIKTRGQQVTLSCSPISGHRSVSWYQQTPGQGLQFLFEYFSETQRNKGNFPGRFSGRQFSNSRSEMNVSTLELGDSALYLCASSIPGELFFGEGSRLTVL.

This clonotype was detected only a few times. The chain is built from TRBV6-5 and TRBJ1-1, with no clear D. CDR3 length equals 14 residues. V dropped 6 bases and J dropped 2 bases, with 13 bases sitting between them. Germline assignment: CDR1 MNHEY and CDR2 SVGAGI. DNA for the CDR3: TGTGCCAGCAGAGGAAGCGGGCCAAACACTGAAGCTTTCTTT. It is translated as CASRGSGPNTEAFF.

This clonotype has more than one count but fewer than ten. The V and J genes are TRBV9 and TRBJ1-1, with D tentatively TRBD1 (5 bases). The V end lost 4 bases, the J end lost 0 bases, and 13 bases lay between the germline ends. Germline-derived CDR1 and CDR2 are SGDLS and YYNGEE. This CDR3 region has 15 residues. The CDR3: CASSPLLGVNTEAFF. The CDR3 nucleotides are TGTGCCAGCAGCCCCCTCCTAGGGGTGAACACTGAAGCTTTCTTT.

Ten or more counts support this clonotype. This rearrangement joins TRBV7-2 to TRBJ2-1; D is undetermined. V was clipped by 5 bases and J by 1 base, with 6 bases between them. This CDR3 is 13 amino acids long. The germline CDR1 and CDR2 sequences are SGHTA and FQGNSA. CDR3 residues: CASSPPSYNEQFF. In nucleotides, the CDR3 is TGTGCCAGCAGCCCCCCATCCTACAATGAGCAGTTCTTC.

This clonotype was observed a handful of times. This rearrangement joins TRBV6-5 to TRBJ1-5; no definite D call. The CDR3 has 15 amino acids. Germline values: CDR1 MNHEY, CDR2 SVGAGI. Trimming pared 2 bases from V and 0 bases from J, leaving 8 bases between. The CDR3 region has the DNA TGTGCCAGCAGTTACAATTTAAATAGCAATCAGCCCCAGCATTTT. This encodes CASSYNLNSNQPQHF.

The rearrangement links TRBV2 to TRBJ2-1; tentatively, D is TRBD2 (6 bases). Trimming shortened V by 4 bases and J by 5 bases, and 18 bases separated the two germline ends. The CDR3 totals 16 residues. From germline, CDR1 is SNHLY and CDR2 FYNNEI. In nucleotides, the CDR3 is TGTGCCAGCAGTGTCCCCCGGGACTCACTTCACAATGAGCAGTTCTTC. Residues: CASSVPRDSLHNEQFF.

This clonotype has only a few counts. The chain joins TRBV25-1 to TRBJ2-1, with unresolved D. Germline CDR1 is MGHDK and CDR2 is SYGVNS. Trimming took off 3 bases at V and 0 bases at J, with 9 bases between the two ends. CDR3 length equals 15 residues. The chain's CDR3 is CASSDRRYSYNEQFF. CDR3 coding DNA: TGTGCCAGCAGTGATCGGCGTTACTCCTACAATGAGCAGTTCTTC. The full variable domain, rest sourced from reference TRBV25-1 and TRBJ2-1, is EADIYQTPRYLVIGTGKKITLECSQTMGHDKMYWYQQDPGMELHLIHYSYGVNSTEKGDLSSESTVSRIRTEHFPLTLESARPSHTSQYLCASSDRRYSYNEQFFGPGTRLTVL.

The sample holds a few counts of this clonotype. This rearrangement joins TRBV2 to TRBJ2-3; 8 bases fit TRBD2. V was clipped by 1 base and J by 4 bases; unmatched bases: 7. Germline CDR1 and CDR2: SNHLY and FYNNEI. The CDR3 extends over 16 amino acids. DNA of the CDR3: TGTGCCAGCAGTGAAGGGGGACTAGGGAATCCAGATACGCAGTATTTT. Its translation: CASSEGGLGNPDTQYF.